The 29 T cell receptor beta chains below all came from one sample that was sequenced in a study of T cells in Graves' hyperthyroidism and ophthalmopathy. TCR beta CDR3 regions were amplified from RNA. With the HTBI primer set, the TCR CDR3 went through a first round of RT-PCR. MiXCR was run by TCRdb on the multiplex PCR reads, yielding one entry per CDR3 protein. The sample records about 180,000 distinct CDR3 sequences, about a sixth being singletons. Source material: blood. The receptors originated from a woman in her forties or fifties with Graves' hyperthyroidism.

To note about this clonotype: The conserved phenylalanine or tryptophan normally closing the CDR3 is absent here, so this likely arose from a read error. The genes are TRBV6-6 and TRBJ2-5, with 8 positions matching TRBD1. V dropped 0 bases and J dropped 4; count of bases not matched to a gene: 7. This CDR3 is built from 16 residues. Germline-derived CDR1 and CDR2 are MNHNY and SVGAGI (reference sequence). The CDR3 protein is CASSYSLLTGVETQYL. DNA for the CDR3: TGTGCCAGCAGTTACTCACTTCTGACAGGGGTAGAGACCCAGTACCTC.

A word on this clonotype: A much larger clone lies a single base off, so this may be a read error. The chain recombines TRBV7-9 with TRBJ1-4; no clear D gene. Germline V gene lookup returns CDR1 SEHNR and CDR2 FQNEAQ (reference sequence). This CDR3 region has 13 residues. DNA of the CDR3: TGTGCCAGCAGCCCTCCGGGTAATGGAAAACTGTTTTTT. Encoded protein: CASSPPGNGKLFF.

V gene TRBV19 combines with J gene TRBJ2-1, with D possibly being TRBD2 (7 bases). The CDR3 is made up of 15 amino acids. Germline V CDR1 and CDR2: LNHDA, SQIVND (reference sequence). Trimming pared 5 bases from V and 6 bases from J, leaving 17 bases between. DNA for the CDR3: TGTGCCAGTAGTTCGGGGGGCCGAATTCTCAATGAGCAGTTCTTC. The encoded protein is CASSSGGRILNEQFF.

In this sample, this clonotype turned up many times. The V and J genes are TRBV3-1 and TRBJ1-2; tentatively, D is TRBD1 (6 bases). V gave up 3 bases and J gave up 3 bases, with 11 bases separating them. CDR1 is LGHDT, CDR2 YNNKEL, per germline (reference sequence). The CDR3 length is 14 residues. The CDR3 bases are TGTGCCAGCAGCCAGCCCGGACAGTACTATGGCTACACCTTC. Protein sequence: CASSQPGQYYGYTF.

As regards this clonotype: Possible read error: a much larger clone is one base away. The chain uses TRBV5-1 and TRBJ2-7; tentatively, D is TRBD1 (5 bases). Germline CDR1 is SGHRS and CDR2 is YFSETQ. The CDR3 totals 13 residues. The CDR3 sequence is CVSSLTTAYEQYF. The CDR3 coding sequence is TGCGTCAGCAGCTTAACGACAGCCTACGAGCAGTACTTC.

This chain's CDR3 is CASNSDSNYGYTF. The CDR3 DNA sequence: TGTGCCAGCAATTCTGACAGTAACTATGGCTACACCTTC. The V gene is TRBV6-7, the J gene TRBJ1-2; maybe TRBD1 (5 bases). TRBV6-7 qualifies as an ORF whose function is uncertain. The CDR3 is made up of 13 amino acids. V was cut by 7 bases and J by 1 base, with 10 bases left in between.

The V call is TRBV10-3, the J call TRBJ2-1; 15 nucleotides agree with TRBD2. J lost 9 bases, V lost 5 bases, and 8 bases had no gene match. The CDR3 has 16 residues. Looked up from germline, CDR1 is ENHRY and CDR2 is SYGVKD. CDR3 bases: TGTGCCATCAGTCGGACTAGCGGGAGGGCCATTGGTGAGCAGTTCTTC. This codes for CAISRTSGRAIGEQFF.

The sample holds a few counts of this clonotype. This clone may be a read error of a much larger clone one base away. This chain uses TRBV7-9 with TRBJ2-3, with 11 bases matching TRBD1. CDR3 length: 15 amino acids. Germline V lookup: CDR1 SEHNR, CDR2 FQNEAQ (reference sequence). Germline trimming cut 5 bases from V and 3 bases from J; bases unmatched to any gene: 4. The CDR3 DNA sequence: TGTGCCAGCAGCCCAGGGACAGGGGGGACAGATACGCAGTATTTT. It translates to CASSPGTGGTDTQYF. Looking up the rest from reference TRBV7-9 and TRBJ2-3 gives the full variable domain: DTGVSQNPRHKITKRGQNVTFRCDPISEHNRLYWYRQTLGQGPEFLTYFQNEAQLEKSRLLSDRFSAERPKGSFSTLEIQRTEQGDSAMYLCASSPGTGGTDTQYFGPGTRLTVL.

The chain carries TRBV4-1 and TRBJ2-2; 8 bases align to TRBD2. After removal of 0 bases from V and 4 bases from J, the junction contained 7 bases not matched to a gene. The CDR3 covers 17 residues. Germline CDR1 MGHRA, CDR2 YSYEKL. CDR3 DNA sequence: TGCGCCAGCAGCCAAGACCCTAGCGGGTATGGCACCGGGGAGCTGTTTTTT. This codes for CASSQDPSGYGTGELFF.

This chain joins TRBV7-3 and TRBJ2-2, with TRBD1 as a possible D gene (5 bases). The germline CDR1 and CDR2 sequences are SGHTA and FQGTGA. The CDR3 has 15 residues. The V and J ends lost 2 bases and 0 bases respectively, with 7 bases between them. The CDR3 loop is CASSLQGPNTGELFF. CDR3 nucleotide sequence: TGTGCCAGCAGCTTACAGGGTCCGAACACCGGGGAGCTGTTTTTT.

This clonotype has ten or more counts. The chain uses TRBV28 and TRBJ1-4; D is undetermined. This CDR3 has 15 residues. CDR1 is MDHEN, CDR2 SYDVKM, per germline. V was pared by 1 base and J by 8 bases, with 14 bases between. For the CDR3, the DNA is TGTGCCAGCAGTTTATCGGGCCTTTCCGGGGAAAAACTGTTTTTT. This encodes CASSLSGLSGEKLFF.

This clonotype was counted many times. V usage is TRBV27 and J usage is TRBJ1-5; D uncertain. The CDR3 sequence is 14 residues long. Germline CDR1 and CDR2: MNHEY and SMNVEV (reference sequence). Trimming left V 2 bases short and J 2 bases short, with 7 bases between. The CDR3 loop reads CASSLGEGNQPQHF. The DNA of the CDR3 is TGTGCCAGCAGTTTAGGGGAAGGCAATCAGCCCCAGCATTTT.

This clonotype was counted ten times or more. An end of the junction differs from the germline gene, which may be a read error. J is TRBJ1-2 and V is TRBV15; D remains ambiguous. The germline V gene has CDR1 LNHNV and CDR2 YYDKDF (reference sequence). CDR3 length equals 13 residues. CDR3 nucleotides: TGTGCCACCAGCAGAGAGATATCGTCGAGTAGGGCCTTC. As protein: CATSREISSSRAF.

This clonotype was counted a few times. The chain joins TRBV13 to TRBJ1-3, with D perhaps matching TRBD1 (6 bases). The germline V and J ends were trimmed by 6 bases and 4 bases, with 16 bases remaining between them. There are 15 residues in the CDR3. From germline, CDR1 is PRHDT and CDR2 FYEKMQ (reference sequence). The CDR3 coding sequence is TGTGCCAGCAGGCCAAAGCAGGGGTCGGGAAACACCATATATTTT. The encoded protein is CASRPKQGSGNTIYF. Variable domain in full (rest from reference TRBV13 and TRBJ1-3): AAGVIQSPRHLIKEKRETATLKCYPIPRHDTVYWYQQGPGQDPQFLISFYEKMQSDKGSIPDRFSAQQFSDYHSELNMSSLELGDSALYFCASRPKQGSGNTIYFGEGSWLTVV.

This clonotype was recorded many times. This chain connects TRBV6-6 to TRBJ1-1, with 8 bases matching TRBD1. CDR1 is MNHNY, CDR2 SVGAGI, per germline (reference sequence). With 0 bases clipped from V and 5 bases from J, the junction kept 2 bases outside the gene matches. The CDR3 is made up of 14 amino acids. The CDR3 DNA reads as TGTGCCAGCAGTTACTCGGACAGGGCTACTGAAGCTTTCTTT. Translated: CASSYSDRATEAFF.

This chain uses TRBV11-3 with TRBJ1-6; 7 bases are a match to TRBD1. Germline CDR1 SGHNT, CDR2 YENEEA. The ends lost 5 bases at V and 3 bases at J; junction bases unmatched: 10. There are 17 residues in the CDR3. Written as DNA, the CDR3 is TGTGCCAGCAGCGTATGCCACAGGGGAGGCTATAATTCACCCCTCCACTTT. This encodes CASSVCHRGGYNSPLHF. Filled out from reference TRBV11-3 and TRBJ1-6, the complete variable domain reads EAGVVQSPRYKIIEKKQPVAFWCNPISGHNTLYWYLQNLGQGPELLIRYENEEAVDDSQLPKDRFSAERLKGVDSTLKIQPAELGDSAVYLCASSVCHRGGYNSPLHFGNGTRLTVT.

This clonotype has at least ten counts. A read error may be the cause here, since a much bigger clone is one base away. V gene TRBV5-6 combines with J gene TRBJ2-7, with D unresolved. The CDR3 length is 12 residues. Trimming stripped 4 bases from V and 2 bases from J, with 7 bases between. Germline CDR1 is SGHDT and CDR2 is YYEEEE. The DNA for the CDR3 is TGTGCCAGCAGCGTAGGGACCTACGAGCAGTACTTC. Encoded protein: CASSVGTYEQYF. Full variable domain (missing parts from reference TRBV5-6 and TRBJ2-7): DAGVTQSPTHLIKTRGQQVTLRCSPKSGHDTVSWYQQALGQGPQFIFQYYEEEERQRGNFPDRFSGHQFPNYSSELNVNALLLGDSALYLCASSVGTYEQYFGPGTRLTVT.

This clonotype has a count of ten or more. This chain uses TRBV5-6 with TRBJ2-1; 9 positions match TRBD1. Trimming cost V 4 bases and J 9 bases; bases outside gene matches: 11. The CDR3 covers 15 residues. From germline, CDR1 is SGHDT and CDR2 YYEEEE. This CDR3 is CASSALGDRVPEQFF. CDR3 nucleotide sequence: TGTGCCAGCAGCGCTTTGGGGGACAGGGTCCCTGAGCAGTTCTTC.

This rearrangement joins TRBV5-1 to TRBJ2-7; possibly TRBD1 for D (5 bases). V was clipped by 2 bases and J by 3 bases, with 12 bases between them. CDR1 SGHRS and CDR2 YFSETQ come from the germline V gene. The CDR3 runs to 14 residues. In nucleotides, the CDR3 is TGCGCCAGCAGCTTTTACAGGTTGGGCTACGAGCAGTACTTC. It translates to CASSFYRLGYEQYF.

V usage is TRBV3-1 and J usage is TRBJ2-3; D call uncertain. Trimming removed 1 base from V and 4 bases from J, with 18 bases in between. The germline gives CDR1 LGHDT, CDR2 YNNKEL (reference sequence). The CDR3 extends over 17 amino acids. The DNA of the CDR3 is TGTGCCAGCAGCCAAGTTGCCGGGCCGACCGACGCAGATACGCAGTATTTT. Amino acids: CASSQVAGPTDADTQYF.

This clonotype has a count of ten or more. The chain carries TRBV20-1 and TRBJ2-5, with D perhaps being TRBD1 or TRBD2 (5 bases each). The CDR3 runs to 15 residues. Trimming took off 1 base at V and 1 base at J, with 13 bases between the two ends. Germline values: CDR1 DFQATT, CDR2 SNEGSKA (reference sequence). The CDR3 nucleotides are TGCAGTGCTAGAGGTACCCCGGGACCCCAAGAGACCCAGTACTTC. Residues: CSARGTPGPQETQYF.

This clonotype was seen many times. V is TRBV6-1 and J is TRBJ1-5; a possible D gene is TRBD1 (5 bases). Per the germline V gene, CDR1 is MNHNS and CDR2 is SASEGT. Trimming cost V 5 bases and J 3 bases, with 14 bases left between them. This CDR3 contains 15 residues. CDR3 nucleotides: TGTGCCAGCAGTATGACAGTGCACATCAATCAGCCCCAGCATTTT. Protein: CASSMTVHINQPQHF.

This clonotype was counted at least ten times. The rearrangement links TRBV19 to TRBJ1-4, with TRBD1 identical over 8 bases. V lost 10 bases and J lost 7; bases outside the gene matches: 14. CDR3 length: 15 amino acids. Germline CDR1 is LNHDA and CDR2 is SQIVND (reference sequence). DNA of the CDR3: TGTGCCACCTCAAAGGGACAGGCGGCGGGTGAAAAACTGTTTTTT. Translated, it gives CATSKGQAAGEKLFF. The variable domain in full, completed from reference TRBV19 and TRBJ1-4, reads DGGITQSPKYLFRKEGQNVTLSCEQNLNHDAMYWYRQDPGQGLRLIYYSQIVNDFQKGDIAEGYSVSREKKESFPLTVTSAQKNPTAFYLCATSKGQAAGEKLFFGSGTQLSVL.

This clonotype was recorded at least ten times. The DNA for the CDR3 is TGTGCCAGCAGTTTGGAGACTACATACCAAGAGACCCAGTACTTC. Translation: CASSLETTYQETQYF. The rearrangement joins TRBV12-3 or TRBV12-4 to TRBJ2-5; possible D gene TRBD2, 5 bases. The CDR3 sequence is 15 residues long. Trimming took 3 bases from V and 0 from J, leaving 11 bases between them.

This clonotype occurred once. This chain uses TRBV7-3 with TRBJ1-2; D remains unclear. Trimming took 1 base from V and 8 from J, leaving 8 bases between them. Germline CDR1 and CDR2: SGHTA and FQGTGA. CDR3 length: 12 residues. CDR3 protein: CASSLKPGGYTF. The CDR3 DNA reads TGTGCCAGCAGCTTAAAGCCGGGAGGCTACACCTTC.

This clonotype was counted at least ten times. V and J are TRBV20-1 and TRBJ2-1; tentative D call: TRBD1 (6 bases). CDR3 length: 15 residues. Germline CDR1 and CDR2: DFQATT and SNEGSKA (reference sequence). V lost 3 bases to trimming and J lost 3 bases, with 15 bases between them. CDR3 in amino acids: CSARVPGHNYNEQFF. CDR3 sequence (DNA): TGCAGTGCTAGGGTGCCGGGACACAACTACAATGAGCAGTTCTTC.

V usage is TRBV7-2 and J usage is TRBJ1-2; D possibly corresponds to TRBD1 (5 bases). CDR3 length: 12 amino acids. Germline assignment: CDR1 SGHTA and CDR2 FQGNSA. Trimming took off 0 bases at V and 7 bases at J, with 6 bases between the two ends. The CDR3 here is CASSLAGGGYTF. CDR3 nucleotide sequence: TGTGCCAGCAGCTTAGCGGGGGGTGGCTACACCTTC.

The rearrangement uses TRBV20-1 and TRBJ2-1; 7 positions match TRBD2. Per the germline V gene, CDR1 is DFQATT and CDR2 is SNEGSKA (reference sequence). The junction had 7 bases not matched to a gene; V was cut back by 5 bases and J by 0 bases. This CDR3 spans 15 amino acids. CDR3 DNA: TGCAGTGCTTCTACTAGCGCGAGCTCCTACAATGAGCAGTTCTTC. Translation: CSASTSASSYNEQFF.

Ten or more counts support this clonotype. CDR3 loop: CASSPGLSEPQHF. In DNA, the CDR3 is TGTGCCAGCAGCCCGGGGCTGTCGGAGCCCCAGCATTTT. V usage is TRBV12-3 or TRBV12-4 and J usage is TRBJ1-5, with D perhaps matching TRBD1 (5 bases). This CDR3 spans 13 amino acids. V was pared by 6 bases and J by 8 bases, with 14 bases between.